The 17 T cell receptor beta chains below come from one sample, sequenced in a study of blood T cell repertoires in COVID-19. Method: immunoSEQ multiplex PCR; TCRdb's copy keeps in-frame clones and lacks some. The table includes about 98,000 clones, around nine tenths detected once. The source material was peripheral blood. Receptors were obtained from a man aged 50 or older with acute or convalescent COVID-19.

This chain uses TRBV24-1 with TRBJ1-2; TRBD1 aligns across 7 bases. CDR1 KGHDR and CDR2 SFDVKD come from the germline V gene. This CDR3 comprises 15 residues. V gave up 10 bases and J gave up 0 bases; unmatched junction bases: 10. The CDR3 DNA sequence: TGTGCCACGCACCGGGACAGCCGCCCTAACTATGGCTACACCTTC. Its translation: CATHRDSRPNYGYTF.

The CDR3 protein is CASSAHRGGNTGELFF. The CDR3 bases are TGTGCCAGCAGTGCCCACAGGGGGGGGAACACCGGGGAGCTGTTTTTT. The chain recombines TRBV6-1 with TRBJ2-2; D is perhaps TRBD1 (8 bases). The V gene's germline CDR1 is MNHNS and CDR2 SASEGT. The germline V and J ends were trimmed by 4 bases and 1 base, with 13 bases remaining between them. This CDR3 is built from 16 residues.

The chain combines TRBV10-1 with TRBJ1-1; a weak D match, TRBD1 (6 bases). The germline V gene encodes CDR1 WNHNN and CDR2 SYGVQD (reference sequence). Trimming cost V 1 base and J 5 bases, with 8 bases left between them. CDR3 length: 13 amino acids. Here the CDR3 reads CASSEYRDTEAFF. CDR3 sequence (DNA): TGCGCCAGCAGTGAGTACAGGGATACTGAAGCTTTCTTT.

The chain couples TRBV24-1 to TRBJ2-5, with D maybe TRBD2 (6 bases). Germline values: CDR1 KGHDR, CDR2 SFDVKD. The CDR3 loop spans 15 amino acids. Deletions cut 11 bases from V and 2 bases from J, with 20 bases between. CDR3 amino acids: CANVLEDGSQETQYF. DNA of the CDR3: TGTGCCAACGTGCTCGAGGACGGGAGTCAAGAGACCCAGTACTTC.

This rearrangement joins TRBV6-5 to TRBJ2-7; 7 bases are shared with TRBD1. The CDR3 totals 15 residues. Germline trimming cut 0 bases from V and 2 bases from J; bases unmatched to any gene: 4. Germline V CDR1 and CDR2: MNHEY, SVGAGI. This chain's CDR3 is CASSYSVQGAYEQYF. CDR3 nucleotides: TGTGCCAGCAGTTACTCGGTGCAGGGGGCCTACGAGCAGTACTTC.

The chain carries TRBV2 and TRBJ2-1; 9 nucleotides agree with TRBD1. The CDR3 is 14 residues long. Germline assignment: CDR1 SNHLY and CDR2 FYNNEI. J was trimmed by 7 bases and V by 8 bases; bases with no gene match: 9. The CDR3 region is CASGGTGILNEQFF. The CDR3 bases are TGTGCCAGCGGGGGGACAGGGATTTTGAATGAGCAGTTCTTC.

The V call is TRBV19, the J call TRBJ2-2; D unresolved. The V end was cut by 6 bases, the J end by 2 bases, with 7 bases between. CDR1 LNHDA and CDR2 SQIVND come from the germline V gene (reference sequence). The CDR3 is made up of 13 amino acids. CDR3 nucleotides: TGTGCCAGTAGGTTCGTTAACACCGGGGAGCTGTTTTTT. Amino acids: CASRFVNTGELFF.

The chain employs TRBV18 and TRBJ2-7; weak D call: TRBD1 (7 bases). This CDR3 has 15 residues. Per the germline V gene, CDR1 is KGHSH and CDR2 is LQKENI. V lost 4 bases, J lost 2 bases, and 15 bases lay in between. The CDR3 DNA reads as TGTGCCAGCTCACGCGGGACAGCGGTAACCTACGAGCAGTACTTC. This codes for CASSRGTAVTYEQYF.

This chain uses TRBV11-2 with TRBJ2-2, with D perhaps matching TRBD2 (6 bases). The germline gives CDR1 SGHAT, CDR2 FQNNGV. The V end lost 3 bases, the J end lost 4 bases, and 9 bases lay between the germline ends. This CDR3 spans 14 amino acids. This chain's CDR3 is CASSLGLPTGELFF. In DNA form, the CDR3 reads TGTGCCAGCAGCTTGGGACTGCCCACCGGGGAGCTGTTTTTT.

The chain recombines TRBV5-1 with TRBJ1-3, with 7 bases lining up with TRBD1. The CDR3 has 16 amino acids. Per germline, CDR1 SGHRS and CDR2 YFSETQ. V trimming: 2 bases; J trimming: 0 bases; junction bases outside the gene matches: 5. The CDR3: CASSFGQANSGNTIYF. CDR3 DNA sequence: TGCGCCAGCAGCTTCGGACAGGCGAACTCTGGAAACACCATATATTTT.

A single count supports this clone. The chain links TRBV5-1 to TRBJ2-3, with 8 bases aligning to TRBD2. V lost 4 bases and J lost 5; bases outside the gene matches: 12. CDR1 SGHRS and CDR2 YFSETQ come from the germline V gene. The CDR3 extends over 16 amino acids. DNA for the CDR3: TGCGCCAGCAGCCCCAGGCCGGGGGGGGCACAAGATACGCAGTATTTT. This encodes CASSPRPGGAQDTQYF.

V is TRBV29-1 and J is TRBJ2-2; 7 nucleotides agree with TRBD1. Germline-derived CDR1 and CDR2 are SQVTM and ANQGSEA. This CDR3 region has 12 residues. Losses at the gene ends were 6 bases for V and 7 bases for J; bases not matched to a gene: 5. CDR3 loop: CSVRGLGGELFF. The DNA of the CDR3 is TGCAGCGTAAGGGGGCTAGGCGGGGAGCTGTTTTTT.

The V call is TRBV29-1, the J call TRBJ1-1; D uncertain. The CDR3 length is 12 residues. V shed 6 bases and J shed 1 base, with 9 bases lying between them. The V gene's germline CDR1 is SQVTM and CDR2 ANQGSEA. The CDR3 DNA reads as TGCAGCGTCGATGCGCAGAACACTGAAGCTTTCTTT. Translating it yields CSVDAQNTEAFF.

The rearrangement uses TRBV5-1 and TRBJ2-7, with a tentative D call TRBD2 (5 bases). In germline, CDR1 is SGHRS, CDR2 YFSETQ. V dropped 3 bases and J dropped 2 bases, with 9 bases sitting between them. The CDR3 totals 13 residues. The CDR3 DNA follows: TGCGCCAGCAGCTCCGGGATGACCTACGAGCAGTACTTC. Translating gives CASSSGMTYEQYF.

This clone was seen a handful of times. This chain uses TRBV10-3 with TRBJ2-7, with D tentatively TRBD1 (5 bases). With 0 bases removed from V and 6 bases from J, the gap between germline ends came to 12 bases. The CDR3 sequence is 14 residues long. Germline V gene sequence: CDR1 ENHRY, CDR2 SYGVKD. The CDR3, as DNA: TGTGCCATCAGTGAGTCACGGCAGGGTGGCGAGCAGTACTTC. This codes for CAISESRQGGEQYF.

This clone was counted between two and nine times. The CDR3 bases are TGTGCCAGCAGCTTAGGACAGGGTGACGCTGAAGCTTTCTTT. This encodes CASSLGQGDAEAFF. The J gene is TRBJ1-1, the V gene TRBV7-9, with 7 bases lining up with TRBD1. Losses at the gene ends were 1 base for V and 6 bases for J; bases not matched to a gene: 5. Germline V CDR1 and CDR2: SEHNR, FQNEAQ (reference sequence). The CDR3 length is 14 residues.

V usage is TRBV13 and J usage is TRBJ2-1; 7 nucleotides align to TRBD2. Germline V gene data show CDR1 as PRHDT and CDR2 as FYEKMQ (reference sequence). CDR3 length: 11 residues. After removal of 5 bases from V and 8 bases from J, the junction contained 0 bases not matched to a gene. The CDR3 bases are TGTGCCAGCAGCGCGGGGGATGAGCAGTTCTTC. Translated: CASSAGDEQFF.